This T cell receptor (beta chain) was obtained from a study of blood T cell repertoires in COVID-19. Assay used: immunoSEQ multiplex PCR; TCRdb lists only in-frame clones, some missing. The sample consists of roughly 250,000 clones, about 88% of them appearing once. This CDR3 is 14 amino acids long. CDR1 is MNHEY and CDR2 is SMNVEV in the germline V gene (reference sequence). V lost 6 bases to trimming and J lost 4 bases; unmatched junction nucleotides: 7. The chain uses TRBV27 and TRBJ2-7; 9 nucleotides match TRBD1. The material sequenced was PBMCs or T cells enriched from blood (not recorded which). This receptor was identified in a woman aged 45-59 years who had recovered from COVID-19. The CDR3 sequence is CASRPGTGKYEQYF. CDR3 coding DNA: TGTGCCAGCAGGCCCGGGACAGGGAAGTACGAGCAGTACTTC.